Below are 7 T cell receptor beta chains sequenced from a single sample in a study of T-cell memory formation after mild COVID-19. TCRdb reprocessed the 5' RACE reads via MiXCR and lists one record per CDR3 protein. The data contain roughly 480,000 distinct CDR3 sequences, around a quarter of them singletons. Material for sequencing was PBMCs or a T cell subset sorted from them (not recorded which). These TCRs come from an adult woman who had mild COVID-19 (a few samples of this study predate the infection). Cell type and time point are not known.

The chain couples TRBV18 to TRBJ2-5, with 9 bases matching TRBD1. CDR3 length equals 13 residues. J was trimmed by 3 bases and V by 9 bases; bases with no gene match: 5. Per germline, CDR1 KGHSH and CDR2 LQKENI. This CDR3 is CASFRQGEETQYF. In DNA form, the CDR3 reads TGTGCCAGTTTCAGACAGGGGGAAGAGACCCAGTACTTC.

This clonotype was detected only a few times. The V and J genes are TRBV9 and TRBJ2-1, with TRBD2 matching 8 bases. CDR1 and CDR2 from the germline V gene are SGDLS and YYNGEE. The CDR3 length is 17 residues. Trimming removed 0 bases from V and 4 bases from J; junction bases left unmatched: 9. CDR3 sequence: CASSVDAGLAGYNEQFF. In DNA form, the CDR3 reads TGTGCCAGCAGCGTAGACGCCGGACTAGCAGGTTACAATGAGCAGTTCTTC.

The chain employs TRBV7-8 and TRBJ2-1, with unresolved D. The germline V and J ends were trimmed by 8 bases and 4 bases, with 6 bases remaining between them. CDR3 size: 11 residues. Germline loops: CDR1 SGHVS, CDR2 FQNEAQ. CDR3 in DNA: TGTGCCAGCTACTGGTACAATGAGCAGTTCTTC. It yields the protein CASYWYNEQFF. Full variable domain (rest looked up from reference TRBV7-8 and TRBJ2-1): GAGVSQSPRYKVAKRGQDVALRCDPISGHVSLFWYQQALGQGPEFLTYFQNEAQLDKSGLPSDRFFAERPEGSVSTLKIQRTQQEDSAVYLCASYWYNEQFFGPGTRLTVL.

This clonotype was counted between two and nine times. One base away lies a much larger clone, so this may be a sequencing read error. The chain combines TRBV7-8 with TRBJ2-1; TRBD2 aligns across 13 bases. The CDR3 consists of 15 residues. Germline CDR1 SGHVS, CDR2 FQNEAQ. The V and J ends lost 3 bases and 10 bases, in that order; junction bases with no gene match: 6. CDR3 loop: CASSFRTSGRKEQFF. CDR3 nucleotides: TGTGCCAGCAGCTTCCGGACTAGCGGGAGAAAAGAGCAGTTCTTC.

This chain uses TRBV27 with TRBJ2-3, with a possible D match to TRBD1 (6 bases). Trimming removed 3 bases at V and 4 bases at J, with 20 bases between. The CDR3 covers 17 residues. Germline V CDR1 and CDR2: MNHEY, SMNVEV (reference sequence). CDR3 DNA: TGTGCCAGCAGTTTTCCCCCGGGACAAGGGGCCCCAGATACGCAGTATTTT. Translation gives CASSFPPGQGAPDTQYF.

V gene TRBV5-8 combines with J gene TRBJ1-5; TRBD1 is a possible D gene (6 bases). Germline CDR1 and CDR2: SGHTS and YDEGEE. This CDR3 contains 14 residues. V was trimmed by 7 bases and J by 2 bases, leaving 13 bases between them. The CDR3 coding sequence is TGTGCCAGCTCCGGGACACGGGGCAATCAGCCCCAGCATTTT. Translation: CASSGTRGNQPQHF.

This clonotype has ten or more counts. The chain combines TRBV7-2 with TRBJ1-6; no definite D call. V lost 6 bases and J 2 bases, leaving 5 bases between the germline ends. This CDR3 is built from 13 residues. Germline values: CDR1 SGHTA, CDR2 FQGNSA. The chain's CDR3 is CASSRTYNSPLHF. In nucleotides, the CDR3 is TGTGCCAGCAGTCGGACCTATAATTCACCCCTCCACTTT.